The sequence of this T cell receptor beta chain was determined in a study of monozygotic twins with inflammatory bowel disease. One entry per CDR3 protein, without DNA, is what TCRdb gives after re-calling the 5' RACE reads. This table holds around 140,000 distinct CDR3 sequences. This TCR came from a human donor with ulcerative colitis or Crohn's disease, or a healthy co-twin of an affected twin (not recorded which). The sample comprised blood.

This CDR3 reads CASSFLGVTSGGPAGEQYF. The chain combines TRBV3-1 with TRBJ2-7; the D call of TRBD2 rests on TCRdb alone, since no DNA is present to check it. Germline assignment: CDR1 LGHDT and CDR2 YNNKEL (reference sequence). This CDR3 comprises 19 residues.